This record covers a single T cell receptor beta chain. Its antigen remains unknown. The assay was immunoSEQ multiplex PCR, and TCRdb's table has in-frame clones only and misses some. The data show roughly 100,000 clones, 90% seen once. The germline CDR1 and CDR2 sequences are MGHDK and SYGVNS. The CDR3 has 13 amino acids. The V and J ends lost 8 bases and 4 bases respectively, with 14 bases between them. These data come from a study of OX40 agonist ivuxolimab in advanced cancers. Study outcomes and limitations: Clonal expansion among partial responders at 0.1-3.0 mg/kg ranked near the lowest.

The starting material was CD4+ or CD8+ T cells sorted from blood, obtained in a trial of the OX40 agonist ivuxolimab. The chain uses TRBV25-1 and TRBJ1-2; maybe TRBD1 (6 bases). This TCR was sampled from an adult with an advanced solid tumor such as melanoma, head and neck, liver or kidney cancer. This CDR3 is CASSTGLGYGYTF. The CDR3 nucleotides read TGTGCCAGCTCCACAGGGTTGGGCTATGGCTACACCTTC.